A selection of T cell receptor beta chains follows, all from one sample in a study of T cells of healthy individuals. TCRdb independently ran MiXCR on the 5' RACE reads; one entry per CDR3 protein. Altogether tens of thousands of distinct CDR3 sequences are present, 16% being singletons, with the ten largest covering approximately 4.8%. These receptors all come from a human donor in good health. Each CDR3 is given with its conserved first and last residue. Fields, in order: V gene, J gene, CDR3 length, clone size, D gene, CDR3 DNA, CDR3 protein. D genes are given only for firm matches. Clone size appears in some rows only: once, few, many, or a class for an expanded clone.

TRBV25-1	TRBJ1-2	11	-	-	TGTGCCAGCAGTTTTGGGATGAGCTACACCTTC	CASSFGMSYTF
TRBV9	TRBJ2-3	15	many	TRBD2	TGTGCCAGCAGCGTAGTGGGCGGGGGGGGAGATACGCAGTATTTT	CASSVVGGGGDTQYF
TRBV20-1	TRBJ1-5	15	-	-	TGCAGTGCCCTCAGAAGGGGATATAGCAATCAGCCCCAGCATTTT	CSALRRGYSNQPQHF
TRBV20-1	TRBJ2-7	13	many	-	TGCAGTGCTACAACTTTGGGAAGCTACGAGCAGTACTTC	CSATTLGSYEQYF
TRBV5-1	TRBJ1-6	14	few	-	TGCGCCAGCAGCTTGGGGCAGCAGAATTCACCCCTCCACTTT	CASSLGQQNSPLHF
TRBV12-3/TRBV12-4	TRBJ1-1	14	many	-	TGTGCCAGCAGTGCCGGACAGCTGAACACTGAAGCTTTCTTT	CASSAGQLNTEAFF
TRBV4-1	TRBJ2-3	16	medium-sized	TRBD1	TGCGCCAGCAGCCAAGATCCGGGACAGGGTTCAGATACGCAGTATTTT	CASSQDPGQGSDTQYF
TRBV5-1	TRBJ2-3	15	few	TRBD1	TGCGCCAGCAGCTTGGCCGGGACAGGGTCAGATACGCAGTATTTT	CASSLAGTGSDTQYF
TRBV9	TRBJ1-5	16	-	-	TGTGCCAGCAGCGCTGGGACACCTTATAGCAATCAGCCCCAGCATTTT	CASSAGTPYSNQPQHF
TRBV12-3/TRBV12-4	TRBJ2-1	15	many	-	TGTGCCAGCAGCCGAACCATGAGCTCCTACAATGAGCAGTTCTTC	CASSRTMSSYNEQFF
TRBV15	TRBJ2-7	15	-	TRBD1	TGTGCCACCAGCAGAGAGTCGGGACAGAAGTACGAGCAGTACTTC	CATSRESGQKYEQYF
TRBV4-3	TRBJ2-5	14	many	-	TGCGCCAGCAGCCAAGATTTAGGGTGGGAGACCCAGTACTTC	CASSQDLGWETQYF
TRBV20-1	TRBJ2-1	13	few	TRBD2	TGCAGTGCTAGTAGCGGGGGTTACAATGAGCAGTTCTTC	CSASSGGYNEQFF
TRBV19	TRBJ2-3	15	many	-	TGTGCCAGTAGTATGCGGACGCTTAGCACAGATACGCAGTATTTT	CASSMRTLSTDTQYF
TRBV6-2/TRBV6-3	TRBJ1-5	12	-	-	TGTGCCAGCAGCCCCCCCGGGGGACCCCAGCATTTT	CASSPPGGPQHF
TRBV12-5	TRBJ1-2	13	many	-	TGTGCTAGTGGTCTCGCAGGTGGGAATGGCTACACCTTC	CASGLAGGNGYTF
TRBV24-1	TRBJ2-1	15	-	-	TGTGCCACCAGTGGTGGCAGTGGCCCTTACAATGAGCAGTTCTTC	CATSGGSGPYNEQFF
TRBV28	TRBJ2-1	11	few	-	TGTGCCAGCAGTCCGCGAAATGAGCAGTTCTTC	CASSPRNEQFF
TRBV7-2	TRBJ2-1	14	-	TRBD2	TGTGCCAGCAGCTCCTTCGGACTAGCGGATGAGCAGTTCTTC	CASSSFGLADEQFF
TRBV14	TRBJ2-1	20	many	-	TGTGCCAGCAGTCAGCCCTCCCTCCGGGCTAGCCTCCATCCCGCGAATGAGCAGTTCTTC	CASSQPSLRASLHPANEQFF
TRBV5-1	TRBJ2-1	16	-	TRBD2	TGCGCCAGCACTCCTACGGCTAGCGGGGGTTACAATGAGCAGTTCTTC	CASTPTASGGYNEQFF
TRBV6-1	TRBJ2-5	12	many	-	TGTGCCAGCAGTGGGACAAGAGAGACCCAGTACTTC	CASSGTRETQYF
TRBV2	TRBJ1-5	13	many	TRBD1	TGTGCCAGCAGTGGACAGGGGGCACAACCCCAGCATTTT	CASSGQGAQPQHF
TRBV24-1	TRBJ2-5	15	many	-	TGTGCCACCAGTGAACCCGGACAGGGAGGGGAGACCCAGTACTTC	CATSEPGQGGETQYF
TRBV9	TRBJ2-1	16	-	TRBD2	TGTGCCAGCAGCGTAGGGCTGCAGGGAGGGTACAATGAGCAGTTCTTC	CASSVGLQGGYNEQFF
TRBV5-1	TRBJ1-1	16	-	-	TGCGCCAGCAGCCCCAGTTGGGGAAGTGCTGACACTGAAGCTTTCTTT	CASSPSWGSADTEAFF
TRBV20-1	TRBJ1-2	13	many	-	TGCAGTGCTACAGTTCAAGGAGAGGATGGCTACACCTTC	CSATVQGEDGYTF
TRBV30	TRBJ1-2	11	many	-	TGTGCCTGGAGTACGTTTTATGGCTACACCTTC	CAWSTFYGYTF
TRBV27	TRBJ2-3	15	few	TRBD2	TGTGCCAGCAGAGACCGACTAGCGGGGGACGATACGCAGTATTTT	CASRDRLAGDDTQYF
TRBV3-1	TRBJ2-1	15	many	-	TGTGCCAGCAGCCCCCGGGACTCATTATACAATGAGCAGTTCTTC	CASSPRDSLYNEQFF
TRBV4-1	TRBJ1-6	15	many	-	TGCGCCAGCAGCATTGGACAGAATAATAATTCACCCCTCCACTTT	CASSIGQNNNSPLHF
TRBV4-1	TRBJ2-1	14	many	-	TGCGCCAGCAGCCAAGATGACGTGAGCGATGAGCAGTTCTTC	CASSQDDVSDEQFF
TRBV5-1	TRBJ1-5	14	few	-	TGCGCCAGCAGCTTGGGTCAGGCCGGTCAGCCCCAGCATTTT	CASSLGQAGQPQHF
TRBV12-5	TRBJ1-5	16	-	TRBD1	TGTGCTAGTGGTTTGGTACTGGGGGACAGGGGGCAGCCCCAGCATTTT	CASGLVLGDRGQPQHF
TRBV23-1	TRBJ2-7	13	-	-	TGCGCCAGCAGAGCAGGACAGTCCTACGAGCAGTACTTC	CASRAGQSYEQYF
TRBV6-2/TRBV6-3	TRBJ2-7	12	few	TRBD1	TGTGCCAGCAGTCGACAGGGGAGCGAGCAGTACTTC	CASSRQGSEQYF
TRBV4-3	TRBJ2-3	13	few	-	TGCGCCAGCAGCCAAGATCATGGGGATACGCAGTATTTT	CASSQDHGDTQYF
TRBV4-1	TRBJ1-2	12	few	-	TGCGCCAGCAGCCAAGAAGACTGGGGCTACACCTTC	CASSQEDWGYTF
TRBV28	TRBJ2-7	13	once	-	TGTGCCAGCCGCGCCCCCCCCTTTTACGAGCAGTACTTC	CASRAPPFYEQYF
TRBV4-3	TRBJ2-2	14	-	-	TGCGCCAGCAGCCAAGAAAGGGTCCCCGGGGAGCTGTTTTTT	CASSQERVPGELFF
TRBV29-1	TRBJ2-7	17	many	TRBD2	TGCAGCGTTGAAATTGCCCCCTTAGCGGGGGATTCCTACGAGCAGTACTTC	CSVEIAPLAGDSYEQYF
TRBV28	TRBJ2-7	12	few	-	TGTGCCAGCATGTCCTGGGCGGACGAGCAGTACTTC	CASMSWADEQYF
TRBV29-1	TRBJ2-3	15	many	-	TGCAGCGCCAGGGGGAGGGGCCGTAGCACAGATACGCAGTATTTT	CSARGRGRSTDTQYF
TRBV4-1	TRBJ1-5	13	many	-	TGCGCCAGCAGCCAAGGGGAAAGTCAGCCCCAGCATTTT	CASSQGESQPQHF
TRBV7-3	TRBJ2-7	14	-	-	TGTGCCAGCAGCTTAACTGACAGCTCCTACGAGCAGTACTTC	CASSLTDSSYEQYF
TRBV7-2	TRBJ1-1	14	-	-	TGTGCCAGCAGCTTAGGGGCGGTGGTCACTGAAGCTTTCTTT	CASSLGAVVTEAFF
TRBV3-1	TRBJ2-7	19	many	TRBD1	TGTGCCAGCAGCCCTGCGACCGGGACAGGGGGCGGGGTAGCCCACGAGCAGTACTTC	CASSPATGTGGGVAHEQYF
TRBV2	TRBJ1-2	14	-	-	TGTGCCAGCAGTGAAGGGCACTCTAACTATGGCTACACCTTC	CASSEGHSNYGYTF
TRBV4-1	TRBJ1-5	16	many	-	TGCGCCAGCAGCCAGAACTCGAGGGGTCCCAATCAGCCCCAGCATTTT	CASSQNSRGPNQPQHF
TRBV4-1	TRBJ2-1	13	few	-	TGCGCCAGCAGCCGTATCAGGGTCAATGAGCAGTTCTTC	CASSRIRVNEQFF